The TCR beta chain under discussion was sequenced for a study of T cell changes during pregnancy in multiple sclerosis. The germline gives CDR1 MNHNS, CDR2 SASEGT. The V and J ends lost 10 bases and 0 bases respectively, with 13 bases between them. The CDR3 has 13 amino acids. The protocol was immunoSEQ multiplex PCR, while the TCRdb copy is restricted to in-frame clones and leaves out a portion. Among approximately 38,000 clones listed, about 92% were seen once. The gene calls are TRBV6-1 and TRBJ2-7, with unresolved D. This TCR was sampled from a female donor with multiple sclerosis, enrolled in a pregnancy study. Sample: CD8+ T cells from peripheral blood mononuclear cells, taken in the third trimester of pregnancy. The CDR3 region is CATLATPSYEQYF. The DNA for the CDR3 is TGTGCCACTTTGGCGACACCCTCCTACGAGCAGTACTTC.